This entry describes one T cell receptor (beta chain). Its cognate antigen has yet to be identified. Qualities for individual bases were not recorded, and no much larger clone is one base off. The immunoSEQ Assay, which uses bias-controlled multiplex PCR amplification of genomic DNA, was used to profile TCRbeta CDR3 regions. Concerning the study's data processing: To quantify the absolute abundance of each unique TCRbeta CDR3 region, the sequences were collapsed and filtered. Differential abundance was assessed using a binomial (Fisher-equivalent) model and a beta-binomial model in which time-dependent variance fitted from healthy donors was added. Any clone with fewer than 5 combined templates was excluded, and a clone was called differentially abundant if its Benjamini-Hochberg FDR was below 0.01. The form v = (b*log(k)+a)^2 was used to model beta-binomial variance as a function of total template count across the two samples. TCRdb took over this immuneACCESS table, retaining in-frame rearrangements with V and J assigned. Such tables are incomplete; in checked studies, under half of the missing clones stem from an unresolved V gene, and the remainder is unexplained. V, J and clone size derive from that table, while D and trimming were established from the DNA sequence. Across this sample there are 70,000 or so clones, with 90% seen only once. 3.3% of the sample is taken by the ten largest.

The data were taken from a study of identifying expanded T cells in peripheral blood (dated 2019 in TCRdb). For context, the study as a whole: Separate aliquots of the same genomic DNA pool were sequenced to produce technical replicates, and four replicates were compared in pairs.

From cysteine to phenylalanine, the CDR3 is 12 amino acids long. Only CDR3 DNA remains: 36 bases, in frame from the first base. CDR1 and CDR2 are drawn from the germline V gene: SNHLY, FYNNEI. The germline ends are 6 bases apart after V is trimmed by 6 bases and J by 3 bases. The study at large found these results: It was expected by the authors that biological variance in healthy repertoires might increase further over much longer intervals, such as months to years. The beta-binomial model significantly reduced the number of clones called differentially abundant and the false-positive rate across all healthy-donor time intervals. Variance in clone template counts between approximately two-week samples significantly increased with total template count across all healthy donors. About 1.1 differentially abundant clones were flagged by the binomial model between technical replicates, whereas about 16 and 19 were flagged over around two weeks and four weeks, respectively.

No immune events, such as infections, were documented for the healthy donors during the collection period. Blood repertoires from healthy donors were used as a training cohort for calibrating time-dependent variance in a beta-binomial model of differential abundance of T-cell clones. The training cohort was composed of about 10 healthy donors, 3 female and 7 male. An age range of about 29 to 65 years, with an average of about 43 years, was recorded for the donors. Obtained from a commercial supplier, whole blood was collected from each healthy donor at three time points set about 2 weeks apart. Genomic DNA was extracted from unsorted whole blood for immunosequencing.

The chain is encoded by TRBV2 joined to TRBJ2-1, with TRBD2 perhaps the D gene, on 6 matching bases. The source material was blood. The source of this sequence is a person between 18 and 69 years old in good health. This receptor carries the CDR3 CASRDYYNEQFF. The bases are TGTGCCAGCAGGGACTACTACAATGAGCAGTTCTTC.